This T cell receptor beta chain was sequenced for a study of blood T cells in healthy people across ages. Across the whole study: Template-switching capture recovered about one barcoded beta molecule per two T cells.

Notes on the study in general: The lack of PBMC sorting stopped any conclusive naive versus antigen-experienced comparison. For the donors, CMV status was unknown and possibly confounded expanded clonotype changes.

Points on this clonotype: The antigen remains undetermined.

PCR was performed a second time for roughly 7 to 11 cycles using a sample-barcoded 5' primer and a J-beta primer mix. TCRdb fed the 5' RACE reads into MiXCR, producing one record per CDR3 protein. The sample consists of 650,000 to 800,000 distinct CDR3 sequences, approximately 48% of them appearing once. The clonotype comes from a man in his 60s in good health. The sequencing sample was made of blood.

In nucleotides, the CDR3 is TGTGCCAGCAGCCCCGGCACTAGCACCTACAATGAGCAGTACTTC. Its protein is CASSPGTSTYNEQYF. This chain joins TRBV7-9 and TRBJ2-5, with D perhaps matching TRBD2 (6 bases). The CDR3 has 15 residues. Per germline, CDR1 SEHNR and CDR2 FQNEAQ (reference sequence). Trimming pared 5 bases from V and 11 bases from J, leaving 24 bases between.